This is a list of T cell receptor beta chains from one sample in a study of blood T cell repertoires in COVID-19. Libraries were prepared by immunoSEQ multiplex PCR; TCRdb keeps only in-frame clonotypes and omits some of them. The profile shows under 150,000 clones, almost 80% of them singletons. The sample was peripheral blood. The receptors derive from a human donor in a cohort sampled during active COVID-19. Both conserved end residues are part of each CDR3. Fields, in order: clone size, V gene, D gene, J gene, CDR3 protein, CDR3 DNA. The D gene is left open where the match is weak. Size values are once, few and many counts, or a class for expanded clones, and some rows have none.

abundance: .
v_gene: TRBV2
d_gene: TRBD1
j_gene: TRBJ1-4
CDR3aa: CASTWDRATTNEKLFF
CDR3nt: TGTGCCAGCACCTGGGACAGGGCAACAACTAATGAAAAACTGTTTTTT

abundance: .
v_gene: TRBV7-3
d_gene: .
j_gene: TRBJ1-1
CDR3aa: CASSFQGRPREAFF
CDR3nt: TGTGCCAGCAGCTTCCAGGGAAGGCCCCGCGAAGCTTTCTTT

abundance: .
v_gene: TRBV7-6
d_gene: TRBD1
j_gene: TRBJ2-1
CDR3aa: CASSLDRDRGGNEQFF
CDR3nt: TGTGCCAGCAGCTTGGACCGGGACAGGGGCGGGAATGAGCAGTTCTTC

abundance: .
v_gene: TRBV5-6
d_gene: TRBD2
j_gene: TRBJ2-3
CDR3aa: CASSLLSSGSRTDTQYF
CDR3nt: TGTGCCAGCAGCTTGTTGTCTAGCGGGAGCCGCACAGATACGCAGTATTTT

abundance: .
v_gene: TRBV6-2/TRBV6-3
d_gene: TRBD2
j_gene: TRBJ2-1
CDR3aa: CASSYKTPSGIMDEQFF
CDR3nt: TGTGCCAGCAGTTACAAGACACCTAGCGGGATTATGGATGAGCAGTTCTTC

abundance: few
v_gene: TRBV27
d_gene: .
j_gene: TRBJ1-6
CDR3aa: CARGDTSSYNSPLHF
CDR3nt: TGTGCCAGGGGGGACACAAGCTCCTATAATTCACCCCTCCACTTT

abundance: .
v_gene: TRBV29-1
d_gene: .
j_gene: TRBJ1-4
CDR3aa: CSVADGGEKLFF
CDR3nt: TGCAGCGTTGCGGATGGCGGTGAAAAACTGTTTTTT

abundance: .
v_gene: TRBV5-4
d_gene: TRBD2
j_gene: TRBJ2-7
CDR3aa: CATQTRTSGGYDEQYF
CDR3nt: TGTGCCACCCAGACGAGAACTAGCGGGGGGTATGACGAGCAGTACTTC

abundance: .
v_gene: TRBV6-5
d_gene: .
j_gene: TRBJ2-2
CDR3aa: CASTNNIYTGELFF
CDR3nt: TGTGCCAGCACCAACAACATCTACACCGGGGAGCTGTTTTTT

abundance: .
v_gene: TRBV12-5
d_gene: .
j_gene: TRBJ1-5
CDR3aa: CASASGDRQPQHF
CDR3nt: TGTGCTAGTGCCTCAGGGGATCGCCAGCCCCAGCATTTT

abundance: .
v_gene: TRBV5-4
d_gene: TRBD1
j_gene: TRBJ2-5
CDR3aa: CASSQTGSETQYF
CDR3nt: TGTGCCAGCAGCCAGACAGGGAGCGAGACCCAGTACTTC

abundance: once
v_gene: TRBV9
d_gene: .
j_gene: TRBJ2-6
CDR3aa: CASSAKQGANSGANVLTF
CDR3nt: TGTGCCAGCAGCGCCAAACAGGGAGCAAACTCTGGGGCCAACGTCCTGACTTTC

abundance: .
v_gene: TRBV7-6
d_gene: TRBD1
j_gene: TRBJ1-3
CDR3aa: CASSSNRQGFSGNTIYF
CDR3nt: TGTGCCAGCAGCTCGAATAGACAGGGGTTCTCTGGAAACACCATATATTTT

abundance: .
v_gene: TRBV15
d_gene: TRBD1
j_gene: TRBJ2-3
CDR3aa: CATSKDRGTDTQYF
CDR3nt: TGTGCCACCAGCAAGGACAGGGGGACAGATACGCAGTATTTT

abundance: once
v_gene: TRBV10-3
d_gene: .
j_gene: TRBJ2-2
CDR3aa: CAISEWAGRGTGELFF
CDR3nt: TGTGCCATCAGTGAGTGGGCAGGACGGGGCACCGGGGAGCTGTTTTTT

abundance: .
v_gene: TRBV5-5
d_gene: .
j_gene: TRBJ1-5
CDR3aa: CASSFASLDQPQHF
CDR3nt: TGTGCCAGCAGCTTCGCGTCCTTAGATCAGCCCCAGCATTTT

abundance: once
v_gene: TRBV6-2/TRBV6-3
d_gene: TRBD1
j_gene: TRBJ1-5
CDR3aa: CASSKGQAGQPQHF
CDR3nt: TGTGCCAGCAGCAAGGGACAGGCAGGACAGCCCCAGCATTTT

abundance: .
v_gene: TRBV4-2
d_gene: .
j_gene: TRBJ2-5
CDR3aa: CASSRERTALQETQYF
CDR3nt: TGTGCCAGCAGCCGGGAGCGGACAGCTTTACAAGAGACCCAGTACTTC

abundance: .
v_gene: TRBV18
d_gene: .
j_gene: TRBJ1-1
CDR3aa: CASSLDRNTEAFF
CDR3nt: TGTGCCAGCTCATTAGACAGGAACACTGAAGCTTTCTTT

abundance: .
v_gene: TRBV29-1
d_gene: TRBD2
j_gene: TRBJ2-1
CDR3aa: CSFRWAGGGEQFF
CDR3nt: TGCAGCTTCCGCTGGGCGGGAGGCGGAGAGCAGTTCTTC

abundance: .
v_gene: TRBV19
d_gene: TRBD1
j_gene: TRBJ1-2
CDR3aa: CASSMDRGLPYGYTF
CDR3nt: TGTGCCAGTAGTATGGACAGGGGCCTACCCTATGGCTACACCTTC

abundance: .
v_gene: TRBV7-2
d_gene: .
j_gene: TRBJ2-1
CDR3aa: CASSLGSGLRYNEQFF
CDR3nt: TGTGCCAGCAGCTTAGGGTCAGGACTCCGCTACAATGAGCAGTTCTTC

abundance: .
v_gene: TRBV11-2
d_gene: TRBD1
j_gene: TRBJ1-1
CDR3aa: CASSSSGGTEAFF
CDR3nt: TGTGCCAGCAGCTCTTCAGGGGGGACTGAAGCTTTCTTT

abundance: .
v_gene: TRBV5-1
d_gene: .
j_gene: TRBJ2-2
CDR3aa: CASSSTNTGELFF
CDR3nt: TGCGCCAGCAGCTCGACTAACACCGGGGAGCTGTTTTTT

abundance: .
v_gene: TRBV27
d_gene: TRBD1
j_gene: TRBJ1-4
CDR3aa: CASSSLDRSRNEKLFF
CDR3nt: TGTGCCAGCAGTTCCCTGGACAGGTCTAGGAATGAAAAACTGTTTTTT

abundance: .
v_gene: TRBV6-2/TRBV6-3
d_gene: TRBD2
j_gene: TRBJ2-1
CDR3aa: CASSPRLAGEQFF
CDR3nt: TGTGCCAGCAGTCCCCGATTAGCGGGTGAGCAGTTCTTC

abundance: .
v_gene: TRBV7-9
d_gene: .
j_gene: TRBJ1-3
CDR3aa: CASSPGNSGNTIYF
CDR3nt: TGTGCCAGCAGCCCAGGGAACTCTGGAAACACCATATATTTT

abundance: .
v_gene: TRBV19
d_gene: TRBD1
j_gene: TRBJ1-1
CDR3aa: CASSAGQGITEAFF
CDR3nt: TGTGCCAGTAGTGCAGGACAGGGGATCACTGAAGCTTTCTTT

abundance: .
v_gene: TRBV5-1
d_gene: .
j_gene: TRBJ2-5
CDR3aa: CASSLSGEETQYF
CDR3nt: TGCGCCAGCAGCTTGTCAGGGGAAGAGACCCAGTACTTC

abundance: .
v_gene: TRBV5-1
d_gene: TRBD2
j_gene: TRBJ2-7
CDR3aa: CASSLGASGTYEQYF
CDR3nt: TGCGCCAGCAGCTTGGGGGCTAGCGGAACCTACGAGCAGTACTTC

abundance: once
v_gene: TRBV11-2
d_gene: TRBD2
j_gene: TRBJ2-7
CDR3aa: CASSQASGVHYEQYF
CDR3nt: TGTGCCAGCAGCCAAGCTAGCGGGGTTCACTACGAGCAGTACTTC

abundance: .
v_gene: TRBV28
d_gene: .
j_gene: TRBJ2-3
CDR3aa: CASSLGVGLDSTDTQYF
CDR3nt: TGTGCCAGCAGTTTAGGGGTCGGACTGGATAGCACAGATACGCAGTATTTT

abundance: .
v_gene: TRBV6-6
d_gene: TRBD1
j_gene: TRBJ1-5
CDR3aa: CASSYFRGRGIQPQHF
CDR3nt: TGTGCCAGCAGTTACTTCAGGGGGCGCGGGATTCAGCCCCAGCATTTT

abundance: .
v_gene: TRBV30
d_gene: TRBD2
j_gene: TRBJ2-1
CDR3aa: CAWSYSGAAYNEQFF
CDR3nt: TGTGCCTGGAGTTATAGCGGGGCGGCCTACAATGAGCAGTTCTTC

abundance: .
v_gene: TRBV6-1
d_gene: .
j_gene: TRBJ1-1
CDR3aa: CASSEAWGDTEAFF
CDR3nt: TGTGCCAGCAGTGAAGCATGGGGCGACACTGAAGCTTTCTTT

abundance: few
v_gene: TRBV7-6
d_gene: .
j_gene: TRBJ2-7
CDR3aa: CASSYRDSGEQYF
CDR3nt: TGTGCCAGCAGCTACCGGGACAGCGGGGAGCAGTACTTC

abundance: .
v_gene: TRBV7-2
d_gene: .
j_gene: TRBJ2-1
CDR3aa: CASSLQRVIYNEQFF
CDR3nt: TGTGCCAGCAGCTTACAGCGGGTGATTTACAATGAGCAGTTCTTC

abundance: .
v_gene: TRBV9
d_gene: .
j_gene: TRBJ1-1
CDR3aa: CASSGQAWSTEAFF
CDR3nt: TGTGCCAGCAGCGGACAGGCCTGGAGCACTGAAGCTTTCTTT

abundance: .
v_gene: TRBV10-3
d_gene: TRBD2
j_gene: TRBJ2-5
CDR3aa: CAISPGLAGEETQYF
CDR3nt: TGTGCCATCAGTCCGGGACTAGCGGGAGAAGAGACCCAGTACTTC

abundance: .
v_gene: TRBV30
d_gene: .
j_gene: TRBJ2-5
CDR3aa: CAWGGGFKGGETQYF
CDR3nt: TGTGCCTGGGGAGGGGGATTTAAGGGAGGGGAGACCCAGTACTTC

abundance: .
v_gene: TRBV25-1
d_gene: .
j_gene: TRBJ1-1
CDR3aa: CASSENRNTEAFF
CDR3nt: TGTGCCAGCAGCGAAAATAGGAACACTGAAGCTTTCTTT

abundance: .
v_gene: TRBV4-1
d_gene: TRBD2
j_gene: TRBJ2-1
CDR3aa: CASSQRGTSGGAFEQFF
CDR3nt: TGCGCCAGCAGCCAAAGAGGGACTAGCGGGGGGGCGTTTGAGCAGTTCTTC

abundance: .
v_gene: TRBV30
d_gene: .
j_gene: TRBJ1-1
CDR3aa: CACFRVPTSEAFF
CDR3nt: TGTGCCTGTTTCAGGGTCCCCACCTCTGAAGCTTTCTTT

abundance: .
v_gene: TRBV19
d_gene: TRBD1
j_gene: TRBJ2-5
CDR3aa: CASSPRTGVTQETQYF
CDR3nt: TGTGCCAGTAGTCCCCGGACAGGGGTGACACAAGAGACCCAGTACTTC

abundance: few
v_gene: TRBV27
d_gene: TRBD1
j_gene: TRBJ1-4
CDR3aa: CASSGQGTKKLFF
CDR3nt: TGTGCCAGCAGTGGACAGGGCACAAAAAAACTGTTTTTT

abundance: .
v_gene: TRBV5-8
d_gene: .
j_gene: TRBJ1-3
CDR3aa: CASSLRLGNTIYF
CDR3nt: TGTGCCAGCAGCTTGCGGTTGGGAAACACCATATATTTT

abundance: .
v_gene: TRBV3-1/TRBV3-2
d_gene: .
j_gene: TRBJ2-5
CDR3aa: CASSQKGGWETQYF
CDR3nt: TGTGCCAGCAGCCAGAAGGGGGGGTGGGAGACCCAGTACTTC

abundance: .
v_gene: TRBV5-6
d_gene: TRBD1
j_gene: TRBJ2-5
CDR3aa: CASSFKKTGGLETQYF
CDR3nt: TGTGCCAGCAGCTTCAAAAAGACAGGGGGGTTGGAGACCCAGTACTTC

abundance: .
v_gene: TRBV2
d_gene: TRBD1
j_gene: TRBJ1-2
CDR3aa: CASSEGLGTAYGYTF
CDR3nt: TGTGCCAGCAGTGAAGGTCTGGGGACAGCCTATGGCTACACCTTC

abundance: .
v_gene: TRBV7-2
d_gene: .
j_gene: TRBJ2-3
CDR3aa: CASSNTYTQYF
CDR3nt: TGTGCCAGCAGTAACACATATACGCAGTATTTT

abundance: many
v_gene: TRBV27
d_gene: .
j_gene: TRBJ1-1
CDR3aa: CASSLAQANTEAFF
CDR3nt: TGTGCCAGCAGTTTAGCCCAAGCGAACACTGAAGCTTTCTTT

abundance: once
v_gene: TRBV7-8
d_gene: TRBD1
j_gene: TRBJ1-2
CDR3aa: CASSLFTGGDGYTF
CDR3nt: TGTGCCAGCAGCCTCTTCACAGGGGGCGATGGCTACACCTTC

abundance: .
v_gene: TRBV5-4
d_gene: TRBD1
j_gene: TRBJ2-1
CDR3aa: CASSQTGGNEQFF
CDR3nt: TGTGCCAGCAGTCAGACAGGGGGCAATGAGCAGTTCTTC

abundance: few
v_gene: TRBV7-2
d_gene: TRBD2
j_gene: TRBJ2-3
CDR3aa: CASSLEAGMADTQYF
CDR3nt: TGTGCCAGCAGCTTAGAAGCGGGAATGGCAGATACGCAGTATTTT

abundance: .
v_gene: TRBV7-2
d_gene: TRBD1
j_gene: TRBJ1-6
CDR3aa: CASSFRQGAGSPLHF
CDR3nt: TGTGCCAGCAGCTTCCGTCAGGGGGCGGGTTCACCCCTCCACTTT

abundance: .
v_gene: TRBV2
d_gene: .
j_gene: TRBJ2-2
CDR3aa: CASKRTDNTGELFF
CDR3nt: TGTGCCAGCAAGAGGACAGACAACACCGGGGAGCTGTTTTTT

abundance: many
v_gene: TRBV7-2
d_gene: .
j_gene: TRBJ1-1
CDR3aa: CASSLLSQLNTEAFF
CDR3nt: TGTGCCAGCAGCTTATTGTCACAGCTGAACACTGAAGCTTTCTTT